Each of the 24 T cell receptor beta chains below was sequenced from the same sample in a study of T-cell reconstitution after alpha-beta-depleted transplantation in children. Unique molecular identifiers were incorporated during preparation of the TCRbeta library. A single record per CDR3 protein comes from TCRdb applying MiXCR to the PCR reads. The sample gives about 72,000 distinct CDR3 sequences, approximately 7.3% of which show up once; less than 3% is in the top ten. The sequenced sample was PBMCs from the stem cell graft donor, obtained from the stem cell graft. The origin of the receptors is a human donor who donated a stem cell graft to a child with acute lymphoblastic leukemia.

This sequence joins TRBV20-1 and TRBJ1-4; 8 bases are a match to TRBD1. V was pared by 3 bases and J by 10 bases, with 7 bases of the junction left unmatched. Germline CDR1 DFQATT, CDR2 SNEGSKA (reference sequence). The CDR3 consists of 13 residues. This CDR3 is CSARGGQGGKLFF. CDR3 DNA sequence: TGCAGTGCTAGGGGAGGACAGGGCGGAAAACTGTTTTTT.

In this sample, this clonotype turned up a few times. This chain uses TRBV7-2 with TRBJ2-1; 11 nucleotides align to TRBD1. Per germline, CDR1 SGHTA and CDR2 FQGNSA. This CDR3 is built from 13 residues. Trimming cost V 3 bases and J 8 bases; bases outside gene matches: 0. In nucleotides, the CDR3 is TGTGCCAGCAGCTTGGGACAGGGGGATGAGCAGTTCTTC. It encodes CASSLGQGDEQFF.

To note about this clonotype: The junction departs from the called germline gene at one end, perhaps through a read error. The genes are TRBV6-2 or TRBV6-3 and TRBJ2-3; no clear D. Germline values: CDR1 MNHEY, CDR2 SVGEGT. This CDR3 has 15 residues. The CDR3: CSSSYPRGLADTQYF. The CDR3, as DNA: TGTTCCAGCAGTTACCCCCGTGGATTGGCAGATACGCAGTATTTT.

This clonotype was seen at least ten times. In DNA form, the CDR3 reads TGTGCCAACCCATTAAAACACGCGAACACCGGGGAGCTGTTTTTT. Protein sequence: CANPLKHANTGELFF. The chain recombines TRBV10-3 with TRBJ2-2; no firm D call. Trimming took off 10 bases at V and 0 bases at J, with 15 bases between the two ends. From germline, CDR1 is ENHRY and CDR2 SYGVKD. This CDR3 contains 15 residues.

This chain uses TRBV5-6 with TRBJ1-5, with D tentatively TRBD1 (6 bases). V was cut by 4 bases and J by 2 bases, with 16 bases left in between. Germline CDR1 and CDR2: SGHDT and YYEEEE. The CDR3 has 16 residues. Here the CDR3 DNA reads TGTGCCAGCAGCATCTACAGGGTAGAGGGCAATCAGCCCCAGCATTTT. Translating gives CASSIYRVEGNQPQHF.

This clonotype was recorded many times. The V and J genes are TRBV5-1 and TRBJ2-5; D perhaps matches TRBD1 (5 bases). The CDR3 is made up of 17 amino acids. V was clipped by 1 base and J by 1 base, with 17 bases between them. Germline V gives CDR1 SGHRS, CDR2 YFSETQ. CDR3 in DNA: TGCGCCAGCAGCTTGACAGCCGCTCTGGGGCGCCAAGAGACCCAGTACTTC. This encodes CASSLTAALGRQETQYF.

The V gene is TRBV5-4, the J gene TRBJ2-1; 9 bases are a match to TRBD2. Germline CDR1 reads SGHNT; CDR2 reads YYREEE (reference sequence). This CDR3 contains 16 residues. The V gene end was trimmed by 5 bases and the J gene end by 1 base; junction bases not matched to a gene: 7. CDR3 region: CASSFSGGLSYNEQFF. In nucleotides, the CDR3 is TGTGCCAGCAGTTTTAGCGGGGGCTTATCCTACAATGAGCAGTTCTTC.

In its sample, this clonotype was seen many times. The chain recombines TRBV12-3 or TRBV12-4 with TRBJ1-2, with 8 bases lining up with TRBD1. V shed 3 bases, J shed 8 bases, and the junction held 8 bases outside the gene matches. This CDR3 has 14 residues. The CDR3 sequence is CASSFRQGARGYTF. The CDR3 region has the DNA TGTGCCAGCAGTTTTCGGCAGGGGGCGCGAGGCTACACCTTC.

This clonotype showed up just a few times. The V call is TRBV6-1, the J call TRBJ1-2, with TRBD1 matching 7 bases. Germline trimming cut 5 bases from V and 7 bases from J; bases unmatched to any gene: 10. The CDR3 length is 14 residues. Per germline, CDR1 MNHNS and CDR2 SASEGT. CDR3 in DNA: TGTGCCAGCAGTCCTCAAGGAGGGGGCGTTGGCTACACCTTC. It yields the protein CASSPQGGGVGYTF.

This clonotype appeared many times. CDR3 sequence reads: CASSLYPAGTDTQYF. The CDR3 DNA reads as TGTGCCAGCAGCTTATACCCAGCGGGCACAGATACGCAGTATTTT. This chain connects TRBV7-6 to TRBJ2-3; weak D call: TRBD2 (5 bases). The V end was cut by 2 bases, the J end by 1 base, with 10 bases between. The CDR3 extends over 15 amino acids. Looked up from germline, CDR1 is SGHVS and CDR2 is FNYEAQ.

This clonotype was picked up many times. This chain links TRBV12-3 or TRBV12-4 with TRBJ1-5; 9 bases agree with TRBD1. This CDR3 contains 18 residues. The trim removed 3 bases at V and 0 bases at J, leaving 9 bases unmatched. The CDR3 sequence: CASSLTGQGIFSNQPQHF. CDR3 in DNA: TGTGCCAGCAGTTTGACAGGACAGGGGATTTTTAGCAATCAGCCCCAGCATTTT.

The gene calls are TRBV7-2 and TRBJ2-4, with 12 bases fitting TRBD1. The CDR3 is made up of 17 amino acids. Unmatched junction bases numbered 3, after V lost 2 bases and J lost 1 base. Germline-derived CDR1 and CDR2 are SGHTA and FQGNSA. CDR3 residues: CASSLPGQGAAKNIQYF. The DNA of the CDR3 is TGTGCCAGCAGCTTACCGGGACAGGGGGCGGCCAAAAACATTCAGTACTTC.

This clonotype was observed a handful of times. CDR3 coding DNA: TGCGCCAGCAGCTTCATGCCCGGTGGGATCCGGAATGAGCAGTTCTTC. As protein: CASSFMPGGIRNEQFF. This chain joins TRBV5-1 and TRBJ2-1; D remains ambiguous. Germline assignment: CDR1 SGHRS and CDR2 YFSETQ. The CDR3 has 16 residues. V lost 2 bases and J 7 bases, leaving 19 bases between the germline ends.

This clonotype was seen only a few times. The chain couples TRBV10-2 to TRBJ2-2; D is uncertain. The ends were cut back, 6 bases at V and 5 bases at J, with 10 bases in the middle. This CDR3 comprises 13 residues. The germline CDR1 and CDR2 sequences are WSHSY and SAAADI. The CDR3 DNA is TGCGCCAGCAGCCCCTTAGGGACCGGGGAGCTGTTTTTT. Translated: CASSPLGTGELFF.

In its sample, this clonotype was seen many times. The chain recombines TRBV20-1 with TRBJ2-7, with 9 nucleotides matching TRBD1. The germline gives CDR1 DFQATT, CDR2 SNEGSKA (reference sequence). J was trimmed by 2 bases and V by 0 bases; bases with no gene match: 5. The CDR3 extends over 15 amino acids. The CDR3 spells CSARDIRTGAYEQYF. In nucleotides, the CDR3 is TGCAGTGCTAGAGATATAAGGACAGGGGCCTACGAGCAGTACTTC.

This clonotype was seen just once. A junction end diverges from the germline sequence, so it may reflect a read error. V usage is TRBV12-3 or TRBV12-4 and J usage is TRBJ2-7; TRBD1 matches 10 bases. The CDR3 contains 16 residues. The chain's CDR3 is CDSSFRGGTGAHEQYF. CDR3 sequence (DNA): TGTGACAGCAGTTTCCGAGGCGGGACAGGGGCCCACGAGCAGTACTTC.

This clonotype was found many times. The rearrangement uses TRBV18 and TRBJ2-3; weak D call: TRBD2 (6 bases). The V and J ends lost 2 bases and 3 bases respectively, with 15 bases between them. This CDR3 contains 16 residues. CDR1 is KGHSH, CDR2 LQKENI, per germline. In nucleotides, the CDR3 is TGTGCCAGCTCACCATTAGCTGGAGGGCCGACAGATACGCAGTATTTT. Protein: CASSPLAGGPTDTQYF.

This clonotype has a count of ten or more. The chain has TRBV4-3 and TRBJ1-2; a possible D gene is TRBD1 (6 bases). Germline CDR1 LGHNA, CDR2 YSLEER. The V and J ends lost 1 base and 4 bases respectively, with 16 bases between them. The CDR3 consists of 16 residues. This chain's CDR3 is CASSQGPGGLPYGYTF. In nucleotides, the CDR3 is TGCGCCAGCAGCCAAGGTCCCGGGGGGCTACCCTATGGCTACACCTTC.

CDR3 region: CASSLVRYNEQFF. For the CDR3, the DNA is TGCGCCAGCAGCTTGGTTAGATACAATGAGCAGTTCTTC. V and J are TRBV5-1 and TRBJ2-1, with D hard to call. CDR1 is SGHRS, CDR2 YFSETQ, per germline. Trimming shortened V by 0 bases and J by 4 bases, and 5 bases separated the two germline ends. The CDR3 is 13 amino acids. The variable domain in full, with the rest retrieved from reference TRBV5-1 and TRBJ2-1, is KAGVTQTPRYLIKTRGQQVTLSCSPISGHRSVSWYQQTPGQGLQFLFEYFSETQRNKGNFPGRFSGRQFSNSRSEMNVSTLELGDSALYLCASSLVRYNEQFFGPGTRLTVL.

J is TRBJ1-1 and V is TRBV6-1, with D perhaps matching TRBD1 (6 bases). CDR1 and CDR2 (germline): MNHNS, SASEGT. This CDR3 is built from 14 residues. V shed 6 bases and J shed 1 base, with 12 bases lying between them. The CDR3 bases are TGTGCCAGCAGCCGGGACAACCCGAACACTGAAGCTTTCTTT. Amino acids: CASSRDNPNTEAFF.

The rearrangement uses TRBV28 and TRBJ2-1; no reliable D call. With 4 bases removed from V and 6 bases from J, the gap between germline ends came to 7 bases. This CDR3 contains 12 residues. Per germline, CDR1 MDHEN and CDR2 SYDVKM. In nucleotides, the CDR3 is TGTGCCAGCAGTTCCCAGCGCAATGAGCAGTTCTTC. This codes for CASSSQRNEQFF.

The chain carries TRBV4-3 and TRBJ2-7; 7 nucleotides match TRBD2. The CDR3 length is 15 residues. V dropped 0 bases and J dropped 5; count of bases not matched to a gene: 7. Germline values: CDR1 LGHNA, CDR2 YSLEER. CDR3 bases: TGCGCCAGCAGCCAAGAGCCAGCGGGGCAACACGAGCAGTACTTC. It is translated as CASSQEPAGQHEQYF.

This clonotype came up many times. The chain joins TRBV12-3 or TRBV12-4 to TRBJ2-5; either TRBD1 or TRBD2 may supply D (6 bases each). The V and J ends lost 6 bases and 1 base respectively, with 12 bases between them. The CDR3 contains 14 residues. The CDR3 bases are TGTGCCAGCAGCAACGGGGGCCTCCAAGAGACCCAGTACTTC. Protein: CASSNGGLQETQYF.

The chain combines TRBV7-9 with TRBJ1-1; 10 bases map to TRBD1. From germline, CDR1 is SEHNR and CDR2 FQNEAQ (reference sequence). The trim removed 6 bases at V and 3 bases at J, leaving 10 bases unmatched. The CDR3 spans 16 residues. CDR3 protein: CASSLRQGAGDTEAFF. The DNA of the CDR3 is TGTGCCAGCAGTCTACGACAGGGGGCGGGGGACACTGAAGCTTTCTTT.